This T cell receptor (beta chain) was profiled in a study of blood T cells in healthy people across ages. Study-wide results and limits: It was the long-lived donors that had more naive CD4+ cells and higher diversity than aged donors.

Combining a sample-barcoded 5' primer with a J-beta primer mix, a second PCR ran for about 7 to 11 cycles. Each CDR3 protein is one row after TCRdb ran MiXCR on the 5' RACE reads. The table includes about 1.8 million distinct CDR3 sequences, just under 50% detected once. The V gene's germline CDR1 is DFQATT and CDR2 SNEGSKA (reference sequence). V lost 0 bases to trimming and J lost 0 bases; unmatched junction nucleotides: 7. This CDR3 is 16 amino acids long. Only a few counts were recorded for this clonotype. Its antigen is not identified. The chain couples TRBV20-1 to TRBJ1-2, with 7 bases matching TRBD1. Sequenced input: blood. This receptor was identified in a woman aged 40 to 50 in good health. CDR3: CSARDRPGGANYGYTF. CDR3 DNA sequence: TGCAGTGCTAGAGATCGCCCAGGGGGAGCTAACTATGGCTACACCTTC.